This T cell receptor (beta chain) comes out of a study of response to subunit inactivated influenza vaccine. In TCRdb, the RT-PCR reads were re-called with MiXCR into one record per CDR3 protein. In the table there are approximately 500,000 distinct CDR3 sequences, approximately 12% of which are singletons. The CDR3 runs 16 residues. Germline loops: CDR1 LGHNA, CDR2 YSLEER. The ends were cut back, 3 bases at V and 3 bases at J, with 16 bases in the middle. The chain uses TRBV4-3 and TRBJ2-3; perhaps D is TRBD1 or TRBD2 (7 bases each). Sequencing was performed on PBMCs from blood, taken roughly 47 days after vaccination. The sequence derives from a man between 50 and 59 years old who received an inactivated influenza vaccine. The CDR3 is CASSHGARGGTDTQYF. CDR3 nucleotides: TGCGCCAGCAGCCATGGGGCCAGGGGGGGGACAGATACGCAGTATTTT.